A selection of T cell receptor beta chains follows, all from one sample in a study of T-cell reconstitution after alpha-beta-depleted transplantation in children. TCRdb fed the PCR reads into MiXCR, producing one record per CDR3 protein. The sample has 350,000 to 500,000 distinct CDR3 sequences; around two fifths are singletons. The sample in question was PBMCs, obtained before TCRalphabeta/CD19-depleted stem cell transplant. These receptors all come from a girl aged 2-10 years with aplastic anemia, due to receive a stem cell transplant. Both conserved end residues are part of each CDR3. D genes are given only for firm matches. Clone size appears in some rows only: once, few, many, or a class for an expanded clone.

CDR3 protein,CDR3 DNA,V gene,clone size,D gene,J gene
CSARTYRSQAYEQYF,TGCAGTGCTAGAACCTACAGGAGCCAAGCCTACGAGCAGTACTTC,TRBV20-1,NA,NA,TRBJ2-7
CASSLPAGTSGRYEQYF,TGTGCCAGCAGCTTACCCGCCGGGACTAGCGGAAGATACGAGCAGTACTTC,TRBV7-3,once,TRBD2,TRBJ2-7
CASSWAGTGGETQYF,TGTGCCAGCAGCTGGGCAGGGACGGGGGGAGAGACCCAGTACTTC,TRBV5-5,NA,TRBD2,TRBJ2-5
CASKAQYF,TGTGCCAGCAAAGCGCAGTACTTC,TRBV6-4,NA,NA,TRBJ2-7
CASSLTTMNTEAFF,TGCGCCAGCAGCTTGACAACCATGAACACTGAAGCTTTCTTT,TRBV5-1,few,NA,TRBJ1-1
CASRPGTSGYNEQFF,TGTGCCAGTAGACCCGGGACTAGCGGCTACAATGAGCAGTTCTTC,TRBV19,few,TRBD2,TRBJ2-1
CATLQVGANTGELFF,TGTGCCACCCTCCAAGTGGGGGCCAACACCGGGGAGCTGTTTTTT,TRBV28,few,NA,TRBJ2-2
CASSRVTGVVTDTQYF,TGTGCCAGCAGCCGGGTGACAGGGGTTGTCACAGATACGCAGTATTTT,TRBV5-5,NA,TRBD1,TRBJ2-3
CASSPSGTGGRFQETQYF,TGTGCCAGCAGTCCATCCGGGACAGGGGGACGGTTTCAAGAGACCCAGTACTTC,TRBV7-3,NA,TRBD1,TRBJ2-5
CASSLGRWDEKLFF,TGTGCCAGCAGCTTAGGAAGGTGGGATGAAAAACTGTTTTTT,TRBV7-9,few,NA,TRBJ1-4
CASSLDTSGNTGELFF,TGTGCCAGCAGCTTAGACACTAGCGGGAACACCGGGGAGCTGTTTTTT,TRBV7-9,NA,TRBD2,TRBJ2-2
CSAPSSSGVMDTQYF,TGCAGTGCTCCATCCAGTAGCGGAGTGATGGATACGCAGTATTTT,TRBV20-1,many,NA,TRBJ2-3
CASSYPSRGGKRGYSNQPQHF,TGTGCCAGCAGTTACCCAAGCAGAGGGGGCAAGAGGGGGTATAGCAATCAGCCCCAGCATTTT,TRBV6-2/TRBV6-3,NA,TRBD1,TRBJ1-5
CATSTNKKLAGGPGRDTQYF,TGTGCCACCAGCACTAATAAAAAGCTAGCGGGAGGCCCGGGACGCGATACGCAGTATTTT,TRBV15,NA,TRBD2,TRBJ2-3
CAIKSEPNEKLFF,TGTGCCATCAAGAGTGAACCTAATGAAAAACTGTTTTTT,TRBV10-3,NA,NA,TRBJ1-4
CASSSSGTNGDTQYF,TGTGCCAGCAGTTCCTCCGGGACTAACGGAGATACGCAGTATTTT,TRBV6-4,NA,TRBD2,TRBJ2-3
CSARGTSGIAQETQYF,TGCAGTGCTAGGGGGACTAGCGGGATCGCCCAGGAGACCCAGTACTTC,TRBV20-1,many,TRBD2,TRBJ2-5
CASSQENRAVGGYTF,TGCGCCAGCAGCCAAGAAAACAGGGCGGTAGGTGGCTACACCTTC,TRBV4-1,NA,NA,TRBJ1-2
CASSLRWTVQETQYF,TGTGCCAGCAGCCTCCGATGGACAGTCCAAGAGACCCAGTACTTC,TRBV3-1,few,NA,TRBJ2-5
CASSPPPGTSTDTQYF,TGTGCCAGCAGCCCCCCTCCCGGGACAAGCACAGATACGCAGTATTTT,TRBV7-9,many,NA,TRBJ2-3
CSAQSRGWDQPQHF,TGCAGTGCCCAGAGTAGGGGGTGGGATCAGCCCCAGCATTTT,TRBV20-1,NA,NA,TRBJ1-5
CASSLNGGQETQYF,TGTGCCAGCAGTTTAAACGGCGGACAAGAGACCCAGTACTTC,TRBV12-3/TRBV12-4,NA,NA,TRBJ2-5
CASSSRRGGQYF,TGTGCCAGCAGCTCTAGGAGGGGGGGGCAGTACTTC,TRBV7-2,few,NA,TRBJ2-7
CSVLQGAREQFF,TGCAGCGTCCTACAGGGGGCACGTGAGCAGTTCTTC,TRBV29-1,few,TRBD1,TRBJ2-1
CASSEPGGPAGELFF,TGTGCCAGTAGTGAACCGGGAGGGCCCGCCGGGGAGCTGTTTTTT,TRBV19,few,TRBD2,TRBJ2-2
CASSQQRAYEQYF,TGTGCCAGCAGCCAGCAGCGGGCCTACGAGCAGTACTTC,TRBV4-2,NA,NA,TRBJ2-7
CAWSPKGEAFF,TGTGCCTGGTCCCCGAAGGGGGAAGCTTTCTTT,TRBV30,NA,NA,TRBJ1-1
CSVEDWRADTQYF,TGCAGCGTTGAAGATTGGCGGGCAGATACGCAGTATTTT,TRBV29-1,many,NA,TRBJ2-3
CASSLRTSGRNEQFF,TGTGCCAGCAGCTTGAGGACTAGCGGGAGAAATGAGCAGTTCTTC,TRBV5-5,few,TRBD2,TRBJ2-1
CASSLGTGDLNGYTF,TGTGCCAGCAGCTTGGGGACAGGGGATCTCAATGGCTACACCTTC,TRBV11-1,many,TRBD1,TRBJ1-2
CASSKRGGLDIQYF,TGTGCCAGCAGCAAACGAGGGGGACTTGACATTCAGTACTTC,TRBV9,NA,NA,TRBJ2-4
CASSFGSVLSGNTIYF,TGTGCCAGCAGTTTCGGGTCGGTGCTCTCTGGAAACACCATATATTTT,TRBV12-3/TRBV12-4,NA,NA,TRBJ1-3
CASRTGTGQPQHF,TGTGCCAGCCGGACAGGGACTGGCCAGCCCCAGCATTTT,TRBV28,NA,TRBD1,TRBJ1-5
CASSSLAQETQYF,TGTGCCAGCAGTTCTCTAGCGCAGGAGACCCAGTACTTC,TRBV7-3,few,NA,TRBJ2-5
CASSPSPQMGNEQYF,TGTGCCAGCAGCCCAAGTCCACAAATGGGGAACGAGCAGTACTTC,TRBV5-4,once,NA,TRBJ2-7
CASSHPGQGAYEQYF,TGCGCCAGCAGCCATCCGGGACAGGGGGCCTACGAGCAGTACTTC,TRBV4-1,NA,TRBD1,TRBJ2-7
CASSLAGTSGSDTQYF,TGTGCCAGCAGCTTAGCCGGGACTAGCGGGAGCGATACGCAGTATTTT,TRBV7-2,NA,TRBD2,TRBJ2-3
CASSLGSVSGGGGYTF,TGTGCCAGCAGCTTAGGGTCCGTGTCAGGGGGAGGAGGCTACACCTTC,TRBV7-9,few,TRBD1,TRBJ1-2
CASREGQETQYF,TGTGCCAGCAGAGAGGGCCAAGAGACCCAGTACTTC,TRBV28,NA,NA,TRBJ2-5
CASSPMDGMNTEAFF,TGCGCCAGCAGCCCCATGGACGGAATGAACACTGAAGCTTTCTTT,TRBV5-1,NA,NA,TRBJ1-1
CASSLVSGRVGSYEQYF,TGCGCCAGCAGCTTGGTTAGCGGGAGAGTCGGGTCTTACGAGCAGTACTTC,TRBV5-1,NA,TRBD2,TRBJ2-7
CASSRPGEGNTIYF,TGTGCCAGCAGTCGTCCAGGGGAAGGAAACACCATATATTTT,TRBV2,few,NA,TRBJ1-3
CASSQRGIGTQYF,TGTGCCAGCAGCCAAAGGGGCATCGGGACCCAGTACTTC,TRBV3-1,once,NA,TRBJ2-5
CASSFSSGDTYEQYF,TGTGCCAGCAGCTTCTCTAGCGGGGATACCTACGAGCAGTACTTC,TRBV11-2,NA,TRBD2,TRBJ2-7
CASSLPRGLAVTDTQYF,TGTGCCAGCAGCCTGCCCCGAGGACTAGCAGTGACAGATACGCAGTATTTT,TRBV6-1,NA,TRBD2,TRBJ2-3